This entry lists 20 T cell receptor beta chains sequenced from one sample in a study of cytomegalovirus exposure and HLA in healthy donors. The PCR contained 60 Vbeta and 13 Jbeta primers. Clones were read by immunoSEQ multiplex PCR, and TCRdb kept only the in-frame ones, dropping some. The sample consists of some 100,000 clones, more than 60% of them appearing once. The source material was PBMCs. These receptors all stem from a female donor in good health and CMV-seronegative.

The J gene is TRBJ2-7, the V gene TRBV7-6; TRBD2 matches at 14 bases. J lost 0 bases, V lost 5 bases, and 3 bases had no gene match. The germline V gene encodes CDR1 SGHVS and CDR2 FNYEAQ. This CDR3 region has 16 residues. CDR3 in DNA: TGTGCCAGCAGCCCAGGACTAGCGGGGGGCTCCTACGAGCAGTACTTC. Translating it yields CASSPGLAGGSYEQYF.

The CDR3 sequence: CASSHLRGTGSTSGANVLTF. The DNA of the CDR3 is TGTGCCAGCAGCCACCTAAGGGGGACAGGGAGTACCTCTGGGGCCAACGTCCTGACTTTC. V is TRBV14 and J is TRBJ2-6; 9 bases are shared with TRBD1. V lost 3 bases to trimming and J lost 0 bases; unmatched junction nucleotides: 12. CDR1 is SGHDN, CDR2 FVKESK, per germline. The CDR3 extends over 20 amino acids.

This chain joins TRBV5-1 and TRBJ1-1, with 10 positions matching TRBD1. Trimming took 2 bases from V and 4 from J; bases not matched to a gene: 8. The CDR3 consists of 16 residues. The germline gives CDR1 SGHRS, CDR2 YFSETQ. The CDR3: CASSLNPRDRGTEAFF. The CDR3, as DNA: TGCGCCAGCAGCTTAAACCCCCGGGACAGGGGCACTGAAGCTTTCTTT.

V usage is TRBV2 and J usage is TRBJ1-2; D is possibly TRBD1 (5 bases). The V gene's germline CDR1 is SNHLY and CDR2 FYNNEI. The CDR3 is made up of 13 amino acids. V was clipped by 6 bases and J by 6 bases, with 14 bases between them. Here the CDR3 DNA reads TGTGCCAGCAGCGGCTTGCCGGGGGATGGCTACACCTTC. This encodes CASSGLPGDGYTF. The variable domain in full, completed from reference TRBV2 and TRBJ1-2, reads EPEVTQTPSHQVTQMGQEVILRCVPISNHLYFYWYRQILGQKVEFLVSFYNNEISEKSEIFDDQFSVERPDGSNFTLKIRSTKLEDSAMYFCASSGLPGDGYTFGSGTRLTVV.

V usage is TRBV30 and J usage is TRBJ1-1; unclear D gene. The CDR3 consists of 14 residues. Deletions cut 0 bases from V and 4 bases from J, with 12 bases between. Germline V CDR1 and CDR2: GTSNPN, SVGIG (reference sequence). CDR3 in DNA: TGTGCCTGGAGTGTACGGTTATCGGGCACTGAAGCTTTCTTT. Its protein is CAWSVRLSGTEAFF.

This chain links TRBV7-9 with TRBJ2-5, with 11 positions matching TRBD2. CDR1 and CDR2 from the germline V gene are SEHNR and FQNEAQ (reference sequence). V lost 5 bases, J lost 3 bases, and 17 bases stayed unmatched. The CDR3 is made up of 19 amino acids. The CDR3 DNA sequence: TGTGCCAGCAGCCCCGGGTCTCCCGCTAGCGGGGGGCGAAAAGAGACCCAGTACTTC. It is translated as CASSPGSPASGGRKETQYF. The full variable domain, its missing parts supplied by reference TRBV7-9 and TRBJ2-5, is DTGVSQNPRHKITKRGQNVTFRCDPISEHNRLYWYRQTLGQGPEFLTYFQNEAQLEKSRLLSDRFSAERPKGSFSTLEIQRTEQGDSAMYLCASSPGSPASGGRKETQYFGPGTRLLVL.

This sequence joins TRBV6-5 and TRBJ2-6; TRBD2 is a possible D gene (6 bases). CDR1 is MNHEY and CDR2 is SVGAGI in the germline V gene. Trimming stripped 8 bases from V and 12 bases from J, with 20 bases between. This CDR3 contains 14 residues. The CDR3 nucleotides read TGTGCCAGCGCCATTACCGGGACTCATCTCGTCCTGACTTTC. It yields the protein CASAITGTHLVLTF.

The chain carries TRBV9 and TRBJ2-5, with D unclear. Trimming cost V 3 bases and J 2 bases, with 23 bases left between them. This CDR3 is 18 amino acids long. Germline values: CDR1 SGDLS, CDR2 YYNGEE. DNA for the CDR3: TGTGCCAGCAGCGCCTTCGCCCAGCGCCGTACTGGTCAAGAGACCCAGTACTTC. Amino acid sequence: CASSAFAQRRTGQETQYF.

The chain recombines TRBV2 with TRBJ1-4; 12 bases align to TRBD1. With 6 bases clipped from V and 0 bases from J, the junction kept 11 bases outside the gene matches. The germline V gene encodes CDR1 SNHLY and CDR2 FYNNEI. The CDR3 has 19 residues. CDR3 loop: CASREKGQGAGATNEKLFF. The CDR3 DNA sequence: TGTGCCAGCAGAGAAAAGGGACAGGGGGCAGGTGCAACTAATGAAAAACTGTTTTTT.

The V gene is TRBV18, the J gene TRBJ2-2, with TRBD2 as a possible D gene (5 bases). The CDR3 has 11 residues. In germline, CDR1 is KGHSH, CDR2 LQKENI. Trimming removed 7 bases from V and 6 bases from J, with 6 bases in between. In nucleotides, the CDR3 is TGTGCCAGCTGGGAGCCCGGGGAGCTGTTTTTT. It is translated as CASWEPGELFF.

The gene calls are TRBV5-4 and TRBJ1-3; the D gene is possibly TRBD1 (6 bases). Looked up from germline, CDR1 is SGHNT and CDR2 is YYREEE (reference sequence). The CDR3 loop spans 16 amino acids. V was cut by 0 bases and J by 4 bases, with 14 bases left in between. CDR3 residues: CASSLDGYRAGNTIYF. The CDR3 DNA reads TGTGCCAGCAGCTTGGATGGATACAGGGCCGGAAACACCATATATTTT.

V gene TRBV4-3 combines with J gene TRBJ1-1; D gene unclear. CDR1 and CDR2 from the germline V gene are LGHNA and YSLEER. The CDR3 is 17 amino acids. V lost 0 bases to trimming and J lost 4 bases, with 18 bases between them. The CDR3 sequence: CASSQDPGAAESTEAFF. The CDR3 DNA sequence: TGCGCCAGCAGCCAAGATCCTGGAGCAGCTGAAAGCACTGAAGCTTTCTTT.

This clone was observed a handful of times. The V gene is TRBV4-3, the J gene TRBJ1-6; D is undetermined. Trimming took 0 bases from V and 10 from J, leaving 16 bases between them. Looked up from germline, CDR1 is LGHNA and CDR2 is YSLEER. This CDR3 has 16 amino acids. CDR3 sequence (DNA): TGCGCCAGCAGCCAAGACTCTGGTGGGTTCGGGTCACCCCTCCACTTT. Translation: CASSQDSGGFGSPLHF.

The rearrangement links TRBV18 to TRBJ1-1; 8 nucleotides match TRBD1. CDR1 is KGHSH, CDR2 LQKENI, per germline. This CDR3 region has 14 residues. V trimming: 5 bases; J trimming: 1 base; junction bases outside the gene matches: 3. DNA for the CDR3: TGTGCCAGCTCAGGACAGGGTGGGAACACTGAAGCTTTCTTT. It specifies CASSGQGGNTEAFF.

The chain uses TRBV7-9 and TRBJ1-3, with D unclear. Trimming pared 7 bases from V and 8 bases from J, leaving 9 bases between. The CDR3 contains 11 residues. Germline loops: CDR1 SEHNR, CDR2 FQNEAQ (reference sequence). The CDR3 sequence is CASTLSDTIYF. The DNA of the CDR3 is TGTGCCAGCACCCTCTCGGACACCATATATTTT.

V and J are TRBV2 and TRBJ1-5; D perhaps matches TRBD1 (5 bases). V gave up 0 bases and J gave up 1 base, with 7 bases separating them. The CDR3 has 15 residues. The germline CDR1 and CDR2 sequences are SNHLY and FYNNEI. CDR3 nucleotides: TGTGCCAGCAGTGAAGCGCGGGGGAGCAATCAGCCCCAGCATTTT. This codes for CASSEARGSNQPQHF.

The chain carries TRBV5-5 and TRBJ2-7; TRBD1 matches at 7 bases. V lost 0 bases and J lost 5; bases outside the gene matches: 5. The CDR3 runs to 14 residues. Per the germline V gene, CDR1 is SGHKS and CDR2 is YYEKEE (reference sequence). Here the CDR3 DNA reads TGTGCCAGCAGCTTGGACAGGGGATTCCACGAGCAGTACTTC. Its protein is CASSLDRGFHEQYF.

CDR3 DNA: TGTGCCAGCAGCTTGGCCAGTCAGGGGGTGAATTCACCCCTCCACTTT. It specifies CASSLASQGVNSPLHF. This chain links TRBV5-4 with TRBJ1-6, with TRBD1 matching 7 bases. V was pared by 0 bases and J by 7 bases, with 7 bases of the junction left unmatched. Germline V gene data show CDR1 as SGHNT and CDR2 as YYREEE (reference sequence). CDR3 size: 16 residues.

This clone was observed a few times. V is TRBV5-1 and J is TRBJ2-1; possibly TRBD1 for D (5 bases). V lost 5 bases and J lost 0, with 12 bases in between. The CDR3 has 15 amino acids. The germline CDR1 and CDR2 sequences are SGHRS and YFSETQ. The CDR3 DNA reads as TGCGCCAGCAGAGAGGCAGGGCTCTCCTACAATGAGCAGTTCTTC. It translates to CASREAGLSYNEQFF.

J is TRBJ2-7 and V is TRBV9; 8 bases map to TRBD1. Germline V gene lookup returns CDR1 SGDLS and CDR2 YYNGEE. This CDR3 comprises 14 residues. The ends lost 4 bases at V and 5 bases at J; junction bases unmatched: 8. The CDR3 DNA is TGTGCCAGCAGCCCTTCAGACAGGGGTGACGAGCAGTACTTC. Translating gives CASSPSDRGDEQYF.